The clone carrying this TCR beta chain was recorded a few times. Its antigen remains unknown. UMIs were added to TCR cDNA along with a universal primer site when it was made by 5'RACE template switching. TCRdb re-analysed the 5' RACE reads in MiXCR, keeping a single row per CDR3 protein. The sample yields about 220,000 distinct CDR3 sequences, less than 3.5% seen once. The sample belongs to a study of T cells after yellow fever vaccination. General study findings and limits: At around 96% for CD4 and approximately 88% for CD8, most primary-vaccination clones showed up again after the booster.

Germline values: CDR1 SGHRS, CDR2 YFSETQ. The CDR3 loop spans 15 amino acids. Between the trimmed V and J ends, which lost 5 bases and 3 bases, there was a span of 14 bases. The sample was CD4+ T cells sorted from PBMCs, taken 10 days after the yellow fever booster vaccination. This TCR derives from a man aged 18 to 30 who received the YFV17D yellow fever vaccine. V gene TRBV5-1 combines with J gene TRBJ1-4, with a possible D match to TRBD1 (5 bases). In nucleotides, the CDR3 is TGCGCCAGCAGACCGACAGCGGCCCCTAATGAAAAACTGTTTTTT. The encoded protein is CASRPTAAPNEKLFF.